Each of the 29 T cell receptor beta chains below was sequenced from the same sample in a study of cytotoxic CD8 clonotypes in ibrutinib-treated CLL. The table came from immunoSEQ multiplex PCR; TCRdb's copy has only in-frame clones and leaves some out. The sample lists some 200,000 clones; about four fifths were seen once. The input for sequencing was PBMCs, taken after 12 months of ibrutinib treatment. These receptors were collected from a human donor with chronic lymphocytic leukemia.

The table lists this clone with many counts. V usage is TRBV7-9 and J usage is TRBJ1-2; D is undetermined. Trimming cost V 1 base and J 0 bases, with 3 bases left between them. The CDR3 consists of 13 residues. CDR1 and CDR2 (germline): SEHNR, FQNEAQ (reference sequence). The CDR3 DNA reads as TGTGCCAGCAGCTTAGGGACTAACTATGGCTACACCTTC. As protein: CASSLGTNYGYTF.

V is TRBV7-9 and J is TRBJ1-2, with unresolved D. The V gene lost 1 base and the J gene lost 6 bases, with 12 bases spanning the gap. The CDR3 length is 14 residues. Germline lookup yields CDR1 SEHNR and CDR2 FQNEAQ (reference sequence). CDR3 protein: CASSLEFREHGYTF. The CDR3 DNA sequence: TGTGCCAGCAGCTTAGAATTCCGGGAACATGGCTACACCTTC.

This clone was observed a few times. The chain employs TRBV7-9 and TRBJ1-2; D is perhaps TRBD1 (6 bases). There are 13 residues in the CDR3. Trimming cost V 5 bases and J 2 bases, with 9 bases left between them. Per the germline V gene, CDR1 is SEHNR and CDR2 is FQNEAQ (reference sequence). The CDR3, as DNA: TGTGCCAGCAGCCCTCAGGGGAACTATGGCTACACCTTC. Translation: CASSPQGNYGYTF.

This chain connects TRBV5-6 to TRBJ1-3, with D possibly TRBD1 on 5 matching bases. Deletions cut 3 bases from V and 0 bases from J, with 10 bases between. Germline V lookup: CDR1 SGHDT, CDR2 YYEEEE. The CDR3 runs to 15 residues. CDR3 protein: CASSWGVGSGNTIYF. CDR3 bases: TGTGCCAGCAGCTGGGGCGTTGGCTCTGGAAACACCATATATTTT.

The chain employs TRBV5-5 and TRBJ1-4, with D possibly matching TRBD1 (6 bases). CDR1 is SGHKS, CDR2 YYEKEE, per germline (reference sequence). The CDR3 sequence is 15 residues long. With 0 bases removed from V and 3 bases from J, the gap between germline ends came to 9 bases. In DNA, the CDR3 is TGTGCCAGCAGCTTGGAGGGACACTCTAATGAAAAACTGTTTTTT. It yields the protein CASSLEGHSNEKLFF.

The chain recombines TRBV10-3 with TRBJ2-2; possibly TRBD1 for D (6 bases). V lost 6 bases and J lost 1, with 15 bases in between. There are 16 residues in the CDR3. CDR1 is ENHRY and CDR2 is SYGVKD in the germline V gene. CDR3 loop: CAISSTDRMNTGELFF. The CDR3, as DNA: TGTGCCATCAGCTCTACCGACAGGATGAACACCGGGGAGCTGTTTTTT.

CDR3 nucleotides: TGTGCCACCAAGTCGGGGGTCGACTACAATGAGCAGTTCTTC. Translation gives CATKSGVDYNEQFF. The gene calls are TRBV7-2 and TRBJ2-1, with D possibly being TRBD2 (6 bases). The CDR3 runs 14 residues. V shed 10 bases and J shed 3 bases, with 16 bases lying between them. The V gene's germline CDR1 is SGHTA and CDR2 FQGNSA.

The rearrangement links TRBV11-2 to TRBJ2-1, with D maybe TRBD1 (5 bases). CDR3 length: 13 amino acids. The V and J ends lost 2 bases and 9 bases respectively, with 11 bases between them. CDR1 is SGHAT and CDR2 is FQNNGV in the germline V gene. CDR3 DNA: TGTGCCAGCAGCTTACCAGGGTGGGGTGAGCAGTTCTTC. Its protein product is CASSLPGWGEQFF.

The chain recombines TRBV2 with TRBJ2-3, with 8 bases matching TRBD2. The junction had 7 bases not matched to a gene; V was cut back by 5 bases and J by 6 bases. CDR1 and CDR2 from the germline V gene are SNHLY and FYNNEI. The CDR3 is 14 residues long. DNA of the CDR3: TGTGCCAGCAGTTACGGGGGGGCATCCGATACGCAGTATTTT. It codes for CASSYGGASDTQYF.

This sequence joins TRBV5-4 and TRBJ2-4, with D possibly matching TRBD1 (8 bases). This CDR3 contains 18 residues. The ends were cut back, 4 bases at V and 2 bases at J, with 22 bases in the middle. Germline lookup yields CDR1 SGHNT and CDR2 YYREEE (reference sequence). The CDR3 coding sequence is TGTGCCAGCAGCCAACGCAACAGGGGGGGGATGACCAAAAACATTCAGTACTTC. As protein: CASSQRNRGGMTKNIQYF. Full variable domain (missing parts from reference TRBV5-4 and TRBJ2-4): ETGVTQSPTHLIKTRGQQVTLRCSSQSGHNTVSWYQQALGQGPQFIFQYYREEENGRGNFPPRFSGLQFPNYSSELNVNALELDDSALYLCASSQRNRGGMTKNIQYFGAGTRLSVL.

The rearrangement joins TRBV28 to TRBJ2-2; weak D call: TRBD1 (6 bases). This CDR3 is built from 14 residues. Germline lookup yields CDR1 MDHEN and CDR2 SYDVKM. Trimming took 7 bases from V and 7 from J, leaving 16 bases between them. The CDR3 reads CASTITGYGGELFF. The CDR3 nucleotides read TGTGCCAGCACCATTACAGGGTATGGCGGGGAGCTGTTTTTT. The full variable domain, in which reference TRBV28 and TRBJ2-2 provide the parts outside the CDR3, is DVKVTQSSRYLVKRTGEKVFLECVQDMDHENMFWYRQDPGLGLRLIYFSYDVKMKEKGDIPEGYSVSREKKERFSLILESASTNQTSMYLCASTITGYGGELFFGEGSRLTVL.

This chain links TRBV4-2 with TRBJ2-1, with D possibly being TRBD2 (6 bases). The CDR3 spans 15 residues. Germline V gene sequence: CDR1 LGHNA, CDR2 YNFKEQ. Trimming took 3 bases from V and 8 from J, leaving 17 bases between them. The CDR3 protein is CASSQESTSFDEQFF. Written as DNA, the CDR3 is TGTGCCAGCAGCCAGGAATCGACTAGTTTTGATGAGCAGTTCTTC.

J is TRBJ2-7 and V is TRBV6-1; 7 nucleotides agree with TRBD1. V lost 2 bases, J lost 0 bases, and 7 bases stayed unmatched. CDR1 MNHNS and CDR2 SASEGT come from the germline V gene. This CDR3 has 16 residues. This CDR3 is CASSEQPTGDSYEQYF. CDR3 nucleotide sequence: TGTGCCAGCAGTGAACAACCAACAGGGGACTCCTACGAGCAGTACTTC.

CDR3 bases: TGTGCCAGCAGTGACTTTTTAGCGGGAGGGGAGACCCAGTACTTC. Translated, it gives CASSDFLAGGETQYF. J is TRBJ2-5 and V is TRBV6-1; TRBD2 matches at 11 bases. CDR1 is MNHNS and CDR2 is SASEGT in the germline V gene. Trimming cost V 3 bases and J 5 bases; bases outside gene matches: 5. The CDR3 consists of 15 residues.

This sequence joins TRBV4-1 and TRBJ2-7; unclear D gene. The V gene's germline CDR1 is MGHRA and CDR2 YSYEKL. The CDR3 is 14 amino acids. Trimming cost V 0 bases and J 1 base, with 7 bases left between them. The CDR3 spells CASSQEIFSYEQYF. DNA of the CDR3: TGCGCCAGCAGCCAAGAAATTTTTTCCTACGAGCAGTACTTC.

The rearrangement links TRBV19 to TRBJ1-5; 7 bases fit TRBD1. Germline V gives CDR1 LNHDA, CDR2 SQIVND (reference sequence). The CDR3 runs 16 residues. Unmatched junction bases numbered 13, after V lost 7 bases and J lost 4 bases. The DNA for the CDR3 is TGTGCCAGTACAGGGGGATTGCTCGGCCTAAATCAGCCCCAGCATTTT. Its protein is CASTGGLLGLNQPQHF.

The V call is TRBV10-3, the J call TRBJ1-1; 9 positions match TRBD1. The ends lost 7 bases at V and 1 base at J; junction bases unmatched: 4. Germline CDR1 and CDR2: ENHRY and SYGVKD. This CDR3 region has 14 residues. Written as DNA, the CDR3 is TGTGCCATCACCCTGGGACAGGGGAACACTGAAGCTTTCTTT. It encodes CAITLGQGNTEAFF.

The rearrangement links TRBV30 to TRBJ1-5; D remains ambiguous. V was trimmed by 2 bases and J by 3 bases, leaving 8 bases between them. Germline V gene data show CDR1 as GTSNPN and CDR2 as SVGIG (reference sequence). The CDR3 sequence is 13 residues long. CDR3 amino acids: CAWSHGDNQPQHF. CDR3 sequence (DNA): TGTGCCTGGAGTCATGGGGACAATCAGCCCCAGCATTTT.

This chain connects TRBV14 to TRBJ2-5; D gene ambiguous. The end of the DNA is better explained by TRBJ2-7, so the J call may be wrong. Germline CDR1 is SGHDN and CDR2 is FVKESK. This CDR3 has 11 amino acids. CDR3: CASSQSYEQYF. The CDR3 DNA reads as TGTGCCAGCAGCCAGAGCTACGAGCAGTACTTC.

The chain is built from TRBV9 and TRBJ1-2; D is ambiguous. CDR1 is SGDLS and CDR2 is YYNGEE in the germline V gene. The V gene lost 0 bases and the J gene lost 4 bases, with 13 bases spanning the gap. CDR3 length equals 15 residues. The CDR3 DNA reads as TGTGCCAGCAGCGTAGCTACGGGGTCCCTCTATGGCTACACCTTC. Residues: CASSVATGSLYGYTF.

The chain has TRBV21-1 and TRBJ2-3; TRBD2 was called by the table and not checked on the DNA. TRBV21-1 is a pseudogene locus. The CDR3 has 15 residues. CDR3 bases: TGTGCCAGCATCAGGACTAGCGGACGCACAGATACGCAGTATTTT. This gives the protein CASIRTSGRTDTQYF.

V usage is TRBV15 and J usage is TRBJ2-3; possible D gene TRBD2, 5 bases. Per germline, CDR1 LNHNV and CDR2 YYDKDF (reference sequence). V lost 5 bases and J lost 6, with 18 bases in between. CDR3 length: 15 residues. CDR3 amino acids: CATSERRLFPDTQYF. For the CDR3, the DNA is TGTGCCACCAGCGAGCGTCGACTATTCCCGGATACGCAGTATTTT. Together with reference TRBV15 and TRBJ2-3, the CDR3 gives the full variable domain: DAMVIQNPRYQVTQFGKPVTLSCSQTLNHNVMYWYQQKSSQAPKLLFHYYDKDFNNEADTPDNFQSRRPNTSFCFLDIRSPGLGDTAMYLCATSERRLFPDTQYFGPGTRLTVL.

V usage is TRBV9 and J usage is TRBJ1-3, with D unresolved. Germline V gene data show CDR1 as SGDLS and CDR2 as YYNGEE. The CDR3 totals 14 residues. V lost 0 bases and J lost 5, with 9 bases in between. The DNA of the CDR3 is TGTGCCAGCAGCGTAGGAGCGGAAAGAAACACCATATATTTT. This gives the protein CASSVGAERNTIYF.

The chain is built from TRBV10-1 and TRBJ2-7; D gene uncertain. V dropped 0 bases and J dropped 2 bases, with 8 bases sitting between them. The CDR3 is made up of 14 amino acids. Germline V CDR1 and CDR2: WNHNN, SYGVQD (reference sequence). The CDR3 loop is CASSESGRTYEQYF. DNA of the CDR3: TGCGCCAGCAGTGAGTCCGGCCGGACCTACGAGCAGTACTTC.

The CDR3 region is CAAALSGGRLDNSPLHF. The CDR3 DNA follows: TGTGCCGCCGCCCTTTCGGGGGGCCGACTCGATAATTCACCCCTCCACTTT. V gene TRBV7-9 combines with J gene TRBJ1-6; maybe TRBD1 (6 bases). The CDR3 is 17 amino acids. Germline CDR1 reads SEHNR; CDR2 reads FQNEAQ (reference sequence). With 11 bases removed from V and 5 bases from J, the gap between germline ends came to 25 bases.

The chain recombines TRBV10-2 with TRBJ1-6, with D possibly being TRBD1 (6 bases). V dropped 4 bases and J dropped 8 bases, with 24 bases sitting between them. The CDR3 spans 18 residues. Germline V lookup: CDR1 WSHSY, CDR2 SAAADI. DNA of the CDR3: TGCGCCAGCAGTGGGATTACCGGGACACTCACTGGAGATTCACCCCTCCACTTT. It is translated as CASSGITGTLTGDSPLHF.

The chain couples TRBV5-1 to TRBJ1-2; D uncertain. The length of the CDR3 is 12 residues. Germline V gene lookup returns CDR1 SGHRS and CDR2 YFSETQ. The V and J ends lost 7 bases and 4 bases respectively, with 11 bases between them. The CDR3 DNA reads as TGCGCCAGCCGTCTGGACTTCTATGGCTACACCTTC. Its protein is CASRLDFYGYTF. The variable domain in full, completed from reference TRBV5-1 and TRBJ1-2, reads KAGVTQTPRYLIKTRGQQVTLSCSPISGHRSVSWYQQTPGQGLQFLFEYFSETQRNKGNFPGRFSGRQFSNSRSEMNVSTLELGDSALYLCASRLDFYGYTFGSGTRLTVV.

The rearrangement links TRBV5-6 to TRBJ2-3, with 9 bases identical to TRBD2. Germline trimming cut 4 bases from V and 1 base from J; bases unmatched to any gene: 1. CDR3 size: 14 residues. Germline V gene sequence: CDR1 SGHDT, CDR2 YYEEEE. CDR3 protein: CASSSGGRTDTQYF. The CDR3 nucleotides are TGTGCCAGCAGCAGCGGGGGGCGCACAGATACGCAGTATTTT.

The chain recombines TRBV25-1 with TRBJ2-7; tentative D call: TRBD2 (6 bases). The CDR3 length is 10 residues. Trimming shortened V by 8 bases and J by 4 bases, and 6 bases separated the two germline ends. Per germline, CDR1 MGHDK and CDR2 SYGVNS. CDR3 sequence: CASGGYEQYF. The CDR3 DNA reads as TGTGCCAGCGGGGGGTACGAGCAGTACTTC.